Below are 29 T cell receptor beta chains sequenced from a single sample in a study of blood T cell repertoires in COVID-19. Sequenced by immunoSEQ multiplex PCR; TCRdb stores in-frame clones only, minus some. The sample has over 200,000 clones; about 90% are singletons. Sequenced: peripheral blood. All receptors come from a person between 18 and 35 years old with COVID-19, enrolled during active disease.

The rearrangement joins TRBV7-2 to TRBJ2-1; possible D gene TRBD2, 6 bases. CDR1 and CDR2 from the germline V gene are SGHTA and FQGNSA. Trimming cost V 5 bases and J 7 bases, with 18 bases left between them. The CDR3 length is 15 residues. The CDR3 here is CASSLSGGRENEQFF. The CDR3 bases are TGTGCCAGCAGCCTCTCCGGGGGAAGGGAGAATGAGCAGTTCTTC.

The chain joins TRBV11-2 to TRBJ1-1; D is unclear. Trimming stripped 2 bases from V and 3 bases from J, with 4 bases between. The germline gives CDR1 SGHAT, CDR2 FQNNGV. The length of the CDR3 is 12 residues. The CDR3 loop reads CASSLTDTEAFF. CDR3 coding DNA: TGTGCCAGCAGCTTAACGGACACTGAAGCTTTCTTT. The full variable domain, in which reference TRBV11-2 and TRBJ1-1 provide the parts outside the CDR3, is EAGVAQSPRYKIIEKRQSVAFWCNPISGHATLYWYQQILGQGPKLLIQFQNNGVVDDSQLPKDRFSAERLKGVDSTLKIQPAKLEDSAVYLCASSLTDTEAFFGQGTRLTVV.

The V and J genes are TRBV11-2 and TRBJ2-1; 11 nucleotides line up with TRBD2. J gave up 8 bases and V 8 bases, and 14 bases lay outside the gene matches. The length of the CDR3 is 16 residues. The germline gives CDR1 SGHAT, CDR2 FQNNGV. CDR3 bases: TGTGCCAGCCGAGGTTTGCGACTAGCGGGATTGGATGAGCAGTTCTTC. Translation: CASRGLRLAGLDEQFF.

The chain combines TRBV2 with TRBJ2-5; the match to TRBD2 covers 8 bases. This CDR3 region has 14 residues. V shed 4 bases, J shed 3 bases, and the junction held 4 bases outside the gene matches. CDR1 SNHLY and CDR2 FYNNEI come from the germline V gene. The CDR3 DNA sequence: TGTGCCAGCAGTGGAGGACTAGCCGAAGAGACCCAGTACTTC. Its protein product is CASSGGLAEETQYF.

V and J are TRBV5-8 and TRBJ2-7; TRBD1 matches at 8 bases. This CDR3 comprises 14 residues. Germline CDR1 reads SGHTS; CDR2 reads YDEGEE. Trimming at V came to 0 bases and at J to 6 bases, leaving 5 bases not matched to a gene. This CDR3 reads CASSLGQGLGEQYF. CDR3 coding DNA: TGTGCCAGCAGCTTGGGACAGGGGCTTGGCGAGCAGTACTTC.

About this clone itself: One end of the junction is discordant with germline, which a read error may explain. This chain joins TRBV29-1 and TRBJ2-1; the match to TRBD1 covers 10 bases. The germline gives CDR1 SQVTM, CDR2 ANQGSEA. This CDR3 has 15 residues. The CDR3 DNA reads TGCAGCGTCGAAGAAGACAGGGGGCGCGTGAATGAGCAGTTCTTC. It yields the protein CSVEEDRGRVNEQFF.

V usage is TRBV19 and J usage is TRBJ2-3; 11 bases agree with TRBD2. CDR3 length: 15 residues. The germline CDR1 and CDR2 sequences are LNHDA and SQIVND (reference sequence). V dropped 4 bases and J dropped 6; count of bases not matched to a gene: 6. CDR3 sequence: CASSTLAGASDTQYF. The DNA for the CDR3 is TGTGCCAGTAGTACACTAGCGGGAGCGTCTGATACGCAGTATTTT.

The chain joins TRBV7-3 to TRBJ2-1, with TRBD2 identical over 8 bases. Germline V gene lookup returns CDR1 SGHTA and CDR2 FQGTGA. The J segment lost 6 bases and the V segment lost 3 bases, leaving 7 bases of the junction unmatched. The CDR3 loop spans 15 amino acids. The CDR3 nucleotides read TGTGCCAGCAGCTTCGGGACTAGTTGGGGCAATGAGCAGTTCTTC. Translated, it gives CASSFGTSWGNEQFF. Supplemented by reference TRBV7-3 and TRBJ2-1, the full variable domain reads GAGVSQTPSNKVTEKGKYVELRCDPISGHTALYWYRQSLGQGPEFLIYFQGTGAADDSGLPNDRFFAVRPEGSVSTLKIQRTERGDSAVYLCASSFGTSWGNEQFFGPGTRLTVL.

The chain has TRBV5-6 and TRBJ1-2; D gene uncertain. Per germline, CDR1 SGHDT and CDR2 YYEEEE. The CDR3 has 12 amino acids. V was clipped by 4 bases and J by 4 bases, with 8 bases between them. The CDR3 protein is CASSRPSYGYTF. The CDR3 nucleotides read TGTGCCAGCAGCCGCCCCAGCTATGGCTACACCTTC.

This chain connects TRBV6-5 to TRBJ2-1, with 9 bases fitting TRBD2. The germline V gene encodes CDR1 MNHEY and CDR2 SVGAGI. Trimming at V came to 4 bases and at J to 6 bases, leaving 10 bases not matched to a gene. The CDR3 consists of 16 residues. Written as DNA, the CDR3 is TGTGCCAGCAGTTGGGAGACTAGCGGTTCATCCAATGAGCAGTTCTTC. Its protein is CASSWETSGSSNEQFF.

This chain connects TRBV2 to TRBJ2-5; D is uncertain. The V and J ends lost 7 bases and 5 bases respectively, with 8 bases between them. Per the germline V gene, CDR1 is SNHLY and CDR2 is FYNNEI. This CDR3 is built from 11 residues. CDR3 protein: CASKRAETQYF. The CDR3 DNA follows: TGTGCCAGCAAGCGTGCGGAGACCCAGTACTTC.

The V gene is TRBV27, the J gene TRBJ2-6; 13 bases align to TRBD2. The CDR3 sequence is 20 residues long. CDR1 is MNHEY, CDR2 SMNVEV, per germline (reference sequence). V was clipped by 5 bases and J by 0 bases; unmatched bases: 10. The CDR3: CASSPDGTSGASSGANVLTF. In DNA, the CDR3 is TGTGCCAGCAGTCCGGACGGGACTAGCGGGGCGAGCTCTGGGGCCAACGTCCTGACTTTC.

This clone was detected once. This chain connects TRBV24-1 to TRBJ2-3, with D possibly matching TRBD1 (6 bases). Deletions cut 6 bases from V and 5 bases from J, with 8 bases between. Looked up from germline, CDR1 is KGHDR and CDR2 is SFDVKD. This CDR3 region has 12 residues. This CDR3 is CATSRGGDTQYF. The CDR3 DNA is TGTGCCACCAGTCGAGGGGGAGATACGCAGTATTTT.

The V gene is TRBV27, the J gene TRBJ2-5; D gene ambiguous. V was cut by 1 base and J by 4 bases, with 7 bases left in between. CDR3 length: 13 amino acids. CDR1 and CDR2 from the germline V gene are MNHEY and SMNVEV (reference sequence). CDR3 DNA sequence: TGTGCCAGCAGTTTATTACATGGAGAGACCCAGTACTTC. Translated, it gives CASSLLHGETQYF.

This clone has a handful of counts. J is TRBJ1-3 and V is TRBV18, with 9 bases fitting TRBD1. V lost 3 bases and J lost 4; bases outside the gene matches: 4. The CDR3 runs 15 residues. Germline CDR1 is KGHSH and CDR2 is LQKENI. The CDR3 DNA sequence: TGTGCCAGCTCACCCCAACAGGGGGCCGGAAACACCATATATTTT. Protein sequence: CASSPQQGAGNTIYF.

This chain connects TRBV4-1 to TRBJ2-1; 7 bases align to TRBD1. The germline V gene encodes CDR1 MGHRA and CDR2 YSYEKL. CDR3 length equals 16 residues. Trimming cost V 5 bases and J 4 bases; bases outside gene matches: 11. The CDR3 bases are TGCGCCAGCAGCAACCCTGACAGGGTCCTATACAATGAGCAGTTCTTC. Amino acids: CASSNPDRVLYNEQFF.

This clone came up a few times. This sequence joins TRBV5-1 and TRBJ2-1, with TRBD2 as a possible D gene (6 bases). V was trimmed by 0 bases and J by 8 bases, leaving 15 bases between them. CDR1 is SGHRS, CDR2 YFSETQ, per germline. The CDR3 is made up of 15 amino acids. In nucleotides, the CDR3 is TGCGCCAGCAGCTTGGTGCCGGGACTGAGGGATGAGCAGTTCTTC. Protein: CASSLVPGLRDEQFF.

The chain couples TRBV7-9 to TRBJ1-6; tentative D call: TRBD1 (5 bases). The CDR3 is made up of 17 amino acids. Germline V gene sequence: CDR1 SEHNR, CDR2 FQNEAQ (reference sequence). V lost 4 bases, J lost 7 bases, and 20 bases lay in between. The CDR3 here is CASSSPGTARSNSPLHF. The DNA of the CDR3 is TGTGCCAGCAGCTCCCCCGGGACTGCCCGATCGAATTCACCCCTCCACTTT. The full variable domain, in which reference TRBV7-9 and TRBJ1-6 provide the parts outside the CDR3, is DTGVSQNPRHKITKRGQNVTFRCDPISEHNRLYWYRQTLGQGPEFLTYFQNEAQLEKSRLLSDRFSAERPKGSFSTLEIQRTEQGDSAMYLCASSSPGTARSNSPLHFGNGTRLTVT.

In DNA, the CDR3 is TGTGCCAGCAGTTTATCTCGCGGGGTAGGGAGCAATCAGCCCCAGCATTTT. Protein product: CASSLSRGVGSNQPQHF. The V and J genes are TRBV27 and TRBJ1-5; D not certain. V lost 0 bases to trimming and J lost 1 base, with 13 bases between them. The CDR3 contains 17 residues. Per germline, CDR1 MNHEY and CDR2 SMNVEV (reference sequence).

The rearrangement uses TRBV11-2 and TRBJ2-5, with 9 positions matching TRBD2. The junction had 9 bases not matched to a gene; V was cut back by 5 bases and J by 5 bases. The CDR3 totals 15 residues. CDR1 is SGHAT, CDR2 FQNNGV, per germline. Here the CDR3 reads CASSVGTSRWETQYF. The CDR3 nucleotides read TGTGCCAGCAGCGTCGGGACTAGCCGGTGGGAGACCCAGTACTTC.

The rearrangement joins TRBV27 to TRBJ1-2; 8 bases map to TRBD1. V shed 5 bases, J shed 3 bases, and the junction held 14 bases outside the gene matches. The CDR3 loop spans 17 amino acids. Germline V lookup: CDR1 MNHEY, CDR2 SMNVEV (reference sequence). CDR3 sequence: CASSPTRGLYHDYGYTF. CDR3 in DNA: TGTGCCAGCAGTCCTACCAGGGGGCTTTATCATGACTATGGCTACACCTTC.

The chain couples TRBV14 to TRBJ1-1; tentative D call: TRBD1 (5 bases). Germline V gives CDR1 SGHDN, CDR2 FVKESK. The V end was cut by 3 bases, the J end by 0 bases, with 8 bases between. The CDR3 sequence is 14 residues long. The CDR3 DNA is TGTGCCAGCAGCCATATACAGGTGAACACTGAAGCTTTCTTT. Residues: CASSHIQVNTEAFF.

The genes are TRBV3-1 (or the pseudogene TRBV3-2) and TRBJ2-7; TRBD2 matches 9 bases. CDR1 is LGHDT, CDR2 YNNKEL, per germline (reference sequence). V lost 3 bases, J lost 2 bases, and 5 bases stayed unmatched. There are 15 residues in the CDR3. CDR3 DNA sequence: TGTGCCAGCAGCCACTCTATAGCGGGAGCCTACGAGCAGTACTTC. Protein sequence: CASSHSIAGAYEQYF.

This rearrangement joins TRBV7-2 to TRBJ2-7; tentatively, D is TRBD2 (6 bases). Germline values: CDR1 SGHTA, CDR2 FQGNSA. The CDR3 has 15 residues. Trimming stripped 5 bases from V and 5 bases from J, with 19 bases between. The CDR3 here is CASSATDGGLDEQYF. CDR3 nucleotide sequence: TGTGCCAGCAGCGCTACGGACGGGGGTTTGGACGAGCAGTACTTC.

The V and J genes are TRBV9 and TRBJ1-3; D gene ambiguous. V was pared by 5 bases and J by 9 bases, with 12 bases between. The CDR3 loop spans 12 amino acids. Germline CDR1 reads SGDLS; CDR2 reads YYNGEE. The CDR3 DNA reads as TGTGCCAGCAGTGGTCGATCGGTCACCATATATTTT. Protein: CASSGRSVTIYF. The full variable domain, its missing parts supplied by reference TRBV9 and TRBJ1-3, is DSGVTQTPKHLITATGQRVTLRCSPRSGDLSVYWYQQSLDQGLQFLIQYYNGEERAKGNILERFSAQQFPDLHSELNLSSLELGDSALYFCASSGRSVTIYFGEGSWLTVV.

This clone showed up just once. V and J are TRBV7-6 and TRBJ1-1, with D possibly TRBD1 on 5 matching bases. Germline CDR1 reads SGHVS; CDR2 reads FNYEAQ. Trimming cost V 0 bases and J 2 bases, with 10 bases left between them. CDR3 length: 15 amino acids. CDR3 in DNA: TGTGCCAGCAGCTTAGCGCCAGGGACTAACACTGAAGCTTTCTTT. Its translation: CASSLAPGTNTEAFF.

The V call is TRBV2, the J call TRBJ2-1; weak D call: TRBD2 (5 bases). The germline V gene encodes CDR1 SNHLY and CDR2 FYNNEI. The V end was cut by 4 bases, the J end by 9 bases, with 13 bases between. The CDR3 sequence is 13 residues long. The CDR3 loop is CASSVASWGEQFF. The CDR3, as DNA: TGTGCCAGCAGTGTCGCTAGCTGGGGTGAGCAGTTCTTC. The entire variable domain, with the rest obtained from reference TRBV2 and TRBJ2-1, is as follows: EPEVTQTPSHQVTQMGQEVILRCVPISNHLYFYWYRQILGQKVEFLVSFYNNEISEKSEIFDDQFSVERPDGSNFTLKIRSTKLEDSAMYFCASSVASWGEQFFGPGTRLTVL.

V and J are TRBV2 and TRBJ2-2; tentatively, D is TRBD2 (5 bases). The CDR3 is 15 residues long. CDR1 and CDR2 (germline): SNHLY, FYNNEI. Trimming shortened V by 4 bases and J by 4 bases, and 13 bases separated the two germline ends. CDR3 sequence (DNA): TGTGCCAGCAGTGGGGCCGCGCGGGCCACCGGGGAGCTGTTTTTT. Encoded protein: CASSGAARATGELFF.

The CDR3 spells CASSTKQGWGTDTQYF. The DNA for the CDR3 is TGTGCCAGCAGCACAAAACAGGGATGGGGCACAGATACGCAGTATTTT. The chain combines TRBV7-9 with TRBJ2-3; a weak D match, TRBD1 (6 bases). V was trimmed by 5 bases and J by 1 base, leaving 16 bases between them. Germline V gene data show CDR1 as SEHNR and CDR2 as FQNEAQ (reference sequence). The CDR3 length is 16 residues.